The present entry profiles one TCR beta chain with its context. What it binds is unknown. This specimen belongs to a study of response to subunit inactivated influenza vaccine. Study conclusions and caveats: Only a handful of new T cells, the authors suggested, are recruited with each seasonal influenza vaccination.

Via MiXCR, TCRdb re-called the RT-PCR reads, giving one row per CDR3 protein. Of 800,000 or so distinct CDR3 sequences in the sample, around 20% were seen once. Trimming took 3 bases from V and 4 from J, leaving 10 bases between them. The length of the CDR3 is 13 residues. Germline-derived CDR1 and CDR2 are ENHRY and SYGVKD. Source: PBMCs from blood, taken roughly 5 days after vaccination. V is TRBV10-3 and J is TRBJ2-7; no clear D gene. The receptor was isolated from a man in his fifties or sixties who received an inactivated influenza vaccine. CDR3 residues: CAISDQARYEQYF. CDR3 bases: TGTGCCATCAGTGATCAAGCTAGGTACGAGCAGTACTTC.